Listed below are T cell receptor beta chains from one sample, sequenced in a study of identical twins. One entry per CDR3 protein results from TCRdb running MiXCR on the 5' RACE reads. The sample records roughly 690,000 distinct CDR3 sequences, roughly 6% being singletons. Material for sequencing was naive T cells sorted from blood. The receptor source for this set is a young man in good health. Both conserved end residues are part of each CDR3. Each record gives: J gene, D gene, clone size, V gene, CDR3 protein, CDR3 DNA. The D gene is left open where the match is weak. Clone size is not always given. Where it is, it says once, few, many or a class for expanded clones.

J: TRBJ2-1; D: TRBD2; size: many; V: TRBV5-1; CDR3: CASRTSGYSYNEQFF; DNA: TGCGCCAGCAGGACTAGCGGATACTCCTACAATGAGCAGTTCTTC
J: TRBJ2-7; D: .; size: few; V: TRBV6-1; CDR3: CASLRHHDAYEQYF; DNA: TGTGCCAGCCTAAGACATCACGACGCCTACGAGCAGTACTTC
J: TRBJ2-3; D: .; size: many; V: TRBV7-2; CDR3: CASSLVPAGADTQYF; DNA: TGTGCCAGCAGCTTAGTACCAGCGGGTGCAGATACGCAGTATTTT
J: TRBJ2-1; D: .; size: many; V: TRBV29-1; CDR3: CSVGTRLYNEQFF; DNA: TGCAGCGTTGGCACCCGGTTGTACAATGAGCAGTTCTTC
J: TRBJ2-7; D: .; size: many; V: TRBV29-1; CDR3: CSVDDTSYEQYF; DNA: TGCAGCGTTGACGACACGAGCTACGAGCAGTACTTC
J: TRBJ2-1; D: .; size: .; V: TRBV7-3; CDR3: CASSPGTYKADEQFF; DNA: TGTGCCAGCAGCCCCGGGACTTACAAGGCGGATGAGCAGTTCTTC
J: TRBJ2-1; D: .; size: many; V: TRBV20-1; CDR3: CSARERNEQFF; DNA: TGCAGTGCTAGAGAGCGCAATGAGCAGTTCTTC
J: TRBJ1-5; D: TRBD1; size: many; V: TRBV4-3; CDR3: CASSQDSRGLLGNQPQHF; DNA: TGCGCCAGCAGCCAAGATTCGAGGGGGCTTCTTGGCAATCAGCCCCAGCATTTT
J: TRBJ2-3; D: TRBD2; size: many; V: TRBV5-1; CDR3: CASRPAGTSGLVGDTDTQYF; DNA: TGCGCCAGCAGACCTGCCGGGACTAGCGGGCTCGTTGGAGACACAGATACGCAGTATTTT
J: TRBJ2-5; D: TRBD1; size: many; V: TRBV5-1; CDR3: CASSSAGQGKIQETQYF; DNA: TGCGCCAGCAGCTCGGCGGGACAGGGGAAGATCCAAGAGACCCAGTACTTC
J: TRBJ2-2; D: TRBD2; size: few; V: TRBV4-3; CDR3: CASSQQLAGEYTGELFF; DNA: TGCGCCAGCAGCCAACAACTAGCGGGAGAATATACCGGGGAGCTGTTTTTT
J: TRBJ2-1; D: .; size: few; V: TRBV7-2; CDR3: CASSLTIQGYNEQFF; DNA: TGTGCCAGCAGCTTAACGATTCAGGGGTACAATGAGCAGTTCTTC
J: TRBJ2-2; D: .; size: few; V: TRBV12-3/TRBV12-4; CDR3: CASQISPRTWNTGELFF; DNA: TGTGCCAGCCAGATTTCCCCCAGGACTTGGAACACCGGGGAGCTGTTTTTT
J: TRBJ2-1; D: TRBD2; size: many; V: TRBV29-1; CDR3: CSVEPLAGGLNEQFF; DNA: TGCAGCGTTGAACCCCTAGCGGGGGGCCTAAATGAGCAGTTCTTC
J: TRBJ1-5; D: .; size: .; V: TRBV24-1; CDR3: CATRSGTTGNQPQHF; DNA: TGTGCCACCAGGTCGGGGACTACTGGCAATCAGCCCCAGCATTTT
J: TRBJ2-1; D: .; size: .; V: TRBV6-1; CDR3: CASSPGRGGPTNNEQFF; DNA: TGTGCCAGCAGCCCCGGGCGGGGAGGACCCACCAACAATGAGCAGTTCTTC
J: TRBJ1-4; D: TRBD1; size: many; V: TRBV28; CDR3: CASRRQGEEKLFF; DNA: TGTGCCAGCAGGAGACAGGGCGAAGAAAAACTGTTTTTT
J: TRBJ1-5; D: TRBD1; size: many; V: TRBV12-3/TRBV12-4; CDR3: CASSRRQGDQPQHF; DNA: TGTGCCAGCAGCCGGCGACAGGGAGATCAGCCCCAGCATTTT